This T cell receptor (beta chain) was identified in a study of identical twins. Regarding the study as a whole: Zero-insertion results could be subject to partial confounding by invariant MAIT and iNKT cells.

After template switching added a universal primer site, the resulting cDNA carried unique molecular identifiers. From the 5' RACE reads, TCRdb called clonotypes with MiXCR, one entry per CDR3 protein. Seen here are 550,000 to 800,000 distinct CDR3 sequences, under 8.5% observed once, and the top ten hold 1.5% to 2%. V trimming: 0 bases; J trimming: 2 bases; junction bases outside the gene matches: 8. The CDR3 is 16 residues long. CDR1 is SGDLS and CDR2 is YYNGEE in the germline V gene. With no exceptions, donors were healthy Caucasians. This clonotype was observed many times. Its target is not known. The same specimen was also included in a second study, on yellow fever vaccine responses in identical twins. That paper adds: The authors reported partly convergent, partly personalized vaccine responses in identical twins.

The specimen was PBMCs. The chain employs TRBV9 and TRBJ2-7, with 7 bases identical to TRBD1. This receptor was obtained from a woman between 18 and 29 years old in good health. The chain's CDR3 is CASSVEGDSRAYEQYF. The CDR3 DNA reads as TGTGCCAGCAGCGTAGAGGGGGACAGTAGGGCCTACGAGCAGTACTTC.